A single TCR beta chain is shown here with its context. This entry belongs to a study of blood T cell repertoires in COVID-19. Study information: Sources were T cells, B-cell-depleted T cells, or PBMCs; the material itself was cDNA or gDNA.

Original processing notes: How many nucleated cells were present was estimated from reference gene primer amplification. Using immunoSEQ multiplex PCR, the repertoire was profiled, and TCRdb retains in-frame clones only, with some absent. V and J calls and clone size are copied from that table; D and trimming were computed from the DNA. The data hold about 370,000 clones, with 80% to 90% observed a single time. Patients of the Seattle cohort, enrolled during active infection, were followed longitudinally. J gave up 3 bases and V 0 bases, and 0 bases lay outside the gene matches. CDR1 and CDR2 (germline): SGHVS, FQNEAQ. The CDR3 runs 14 residues.

The gene calls are TRBV7-8 and TRBJ2-7; 9 bases map to TRBD1. The receptor was isolated from a woman aged 30 to 39 with COVID-19, enrolled during active disease. Sequenced: peripheral blood. CDR3 DNA: TGTGCCAGCAGCTTAGCGGACAGGGGCTACGAGCAGTACTTC. Translated: CASSLADRGYEQYF.